Reported below is one TCR beta chain. Its antigen remains unidentified. The data are from a study of cytomegalovirus exposure and HLA in healthy donors. The PCR made use of 60 Vbeta and 13 Jbeta primers. The protocol was immunoSEQ multiplex PCR, while the TCRdb copy is restricted to in-frame clones and leaves out a portion. The sample lists roughly 230,000 clones, around 83% occurring once. V lost 0 bases to trimming and J lost 4 bases, with 10 bases between them. Germline V CDR1 and CDR2: GTSNPN, SVGIG (reference sequence). The CDR3 is 13 residues long. Notes on the study in general: The study labeled 170 or so TCR beta chains cytomegalovirus-associated. Some highly shared sequence variants likely arose as a pipeline artifact.

The rearrangement links TRBV30 to TRBJ2-7; no reliable D call. The receptor's source is a girl aged 2-9 years in good health and CMV-seronegative. Sequencing was carried out using PBMCs. This chain's CDR3 is CAWSVLTGYEQYF. DNA for the CDR3: TGTGCCTGGAGTGTACTCACGGGTTACGAGCAGTACTTC.